Shown below are 3 T cell receptor beta chains from a single sample sequenced in a study of T cells in Graves' hyperthyroidism and ophthalmopathy. The source material, RNA transcripts, was used to amplify TCR beta CDR3 regions. TCR CDR3 regions were first amplified by RT-PCR with HTBI primers. TCRdb reprocessed the multiplex PCR reads via MiXCR and lists one record per CDR3 protein. The sample yields 450,000 to 650,000 distinct CDR3 sequences, 14% seen once. Sequenced material: blood. Source of these receptors: a woman aged 18-29 years with Graves' ophthalmopathy.

This chain connects TRBV20-1 to TRBJ2-3; 11 nucleotides align to TRBD2. V trimming: 3 bases; J trimming: 2 bases; junction bases outside the gene matches: 13. Germline V gene sequence: CDR1 DFQATT, CDR2 SNEGSKA (reference sequence). This CDR3 spans 18 amino acids. The CDR3 spells CSARLGWGLAEYTDTQYF. CDR3 bases: TGCAGTGCTAGGTTAGGGTGGGGACTAGCGGAATACACAGATACGCAGTATTTT.

This clonotype was seen at least ten times. This chain connects TRBV2 to TRBJ1-1; 7 bases are shared with TRBD1. CDR1 is SNHLY and CDR2 is FYNNEI in the germline V gene. The CDR3 extends over 14 amino acids. Unmatched junction bases numbered 5, after V lost 6 bases and J lost 1 base. The CDR3, as DNA: TGTGCCAGCAGCAAGACAGGGACGAACACTGAAGCTTTCTTT. This codes for CASSKTGTNTEAFF.

This clonotype showed up many times. The chain employs TRBV24-1 and TRBJ2-2; 8 bases agree with TRBD2. The CDR3 loop spans 16 amino acids. V lost 3 bases, J lost 5 bases, and 7 bases stayed unmatched. Germline CDR1 and CDR2: KGHDR and SFDVKD. Here the CDR3 DNA reads TGTGCCACCAGTGATACCTATAGCGGGACAACCGGGGAGCTGTTTTTT. Encoded protein: CATSDTYSGTTGELFF.